Below, one TCR beta chain is given with its context. Antigen unknown. A single record per CDR3 protein comes from TCRdb applying MiXCR to the reads. The sample has under 130,000 distinct CDR3 sequences, 35% to 50% seen once. This sample was taken from a study of T cell repertoires in cytomegalovirus infection. Regarding the study as a whole: Carriers of CMV and the relevant HLA type were discriminated by public TCR beta frequency.

Trimming removed 3 bases from V and 0 bases from J, with 18 bases in between. The CDR3 spans 17 residues. The germline CDR1 and CDR2 sequences are SGDLS and YYNGEE. The genes are TRBV9 and TRBJ1-2, with a possible D match to TRBD1 (6 bases). This receptor was identified in a human donor in good health (CMV status not recorded). Some clones in this sample may be carry-over from other donors' samples. Sequencing used CD8+ T cells from cultured PBMCs, obtained from culture after CMV antigen stimulation. The CDR3 nucleotides read TGTGCCAGCAGCGAGACTCGCGGGGGCTTCGCTAACTATGGCTACACCTTC. Protein product: CASSETRGGFANYGYTF.